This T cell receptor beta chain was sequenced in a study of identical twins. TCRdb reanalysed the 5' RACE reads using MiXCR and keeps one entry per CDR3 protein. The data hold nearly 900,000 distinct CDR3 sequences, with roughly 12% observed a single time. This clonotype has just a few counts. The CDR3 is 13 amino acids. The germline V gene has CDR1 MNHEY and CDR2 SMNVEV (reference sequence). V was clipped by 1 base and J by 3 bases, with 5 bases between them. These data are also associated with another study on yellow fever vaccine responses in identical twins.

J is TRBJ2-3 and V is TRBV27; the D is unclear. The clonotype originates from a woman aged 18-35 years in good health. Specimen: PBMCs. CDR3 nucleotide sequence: TGTGCCAGCAGTTTATGGCAAACAGATACGCAGTATTTT. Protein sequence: CASSLWQTDTQYF.